This is a list of T cell receptor beta chains from one sample in a study of blood T cell repertoires in COVID-19. Clones were read by immunoSEQ multiplex PCR, and TCRdb kept only the in-frame ones, dropping some. The sample carries under 250,000 clones, 88% recorded once. The specimen was peripheral blood. The receptor set was obtained from a woman in her fifties or sixties with acute or convalescent COVID-19. Each CDR3 is given with its conserved first and last residue. The D gene is left open where the match is weak. Part of the rows lack a size; the others show once, few, many or a class for expanded clones.

clone_size,j_call,d_call,v_call,cdr3_nt,cdr3_aa
.,TRBJ1-4,TRBD1,TRBV6-5,TGTGCCAGCAGTTACTCTATACAGGGGAATCTTTTTTTT,CASSYSIQGNLFF
.,TRBJ1-2,.,TRBV5-6,TGTGCCAGCAGCCGCGGGTCTGAGGACTATGGCTACACCTTC,CASSRGSEDYGYTF
.,TRBJ1-5,.,TRBV6-5,TGTGCCAGCAGTCTACAGAGCAATCAGCCCCAGCATTTT,CASSLQSNQPQHF
.,TRBJ1-5,.,TRBV2,TGTGCCAGCGGGCGGGAGTGGGGAGGCAATCAGCCCCAGCATTTT,CASGREWGGNQPQHF
.,TRBJ1-6,.,TRBV27,TGTGCCAGCAGTCCCTCCCCCGGGAGCTCCTATAATTCACCCCTCCACTTT,CASSPSPGSSYNSPLHF
.,TRBJ2-2,.,TRBV19,TGTGCCAGTAGTATAGGCTTTACAGGGACCGGGGAGCTGTTTTTT,CASSIGFTGTGELFF
.,TRBJ2-7,.,TRBV13,TGTGCCAGCAGCTTAGGCCCGATGGAGGGCCACGAGCAGTACTTC,CASSLGPMEGHEQYF
.,TRBJ2-3,TRBD2,TRBV11-3,TGTGCCAGCAGCTCGGGACTAGCGGGACGAGGGACAGATACGCAGTATTTT,CASSSGLAGRGTDTQYF
.,TRBJ1-5,.,TRBV19,TGTGCCAGTAGTATTACGGGGGGCGGTCAGCCCCAGCATTTT,CASSITGGGQPQHF
.,TRBJ2-1,TRBD1,TRBV29-1,TGCAGCGTACGAGCAAGAGATCGGGACAGGGCCTACAATGAGCAGTTCTTC,CSVRARDRDRAYNEQFF
.,TRBJ2-1,TRBD2,TRBV11-2,TGTGCCAGCAGCTTAGTCCCCTTATCGCGGGGGGCTAGTAATGAGCAGTTCTTC,CASSLVPLSRGASNEQFF
.,TRBJ1-4,.,TRBV3-1/TRBV3-2,TGTGCCAGCAGCCAAGGGCCAGGGGTGTCTAATGAAAAACTGTTTTTT,CASSQGPGVSNEKLFF
.,TRBJ1-6,TRBD1,TRBV2,TGTGCCAGCGAGGGGGCTCCCCGGGGGGGCAATTCACCCCTCCACTTT,CASEGAPRGGNSPLHF
.,TRBJ1-2,TRBD1,TRBV6-5,TGTGCCAGCAGTCGGGGACAGGACTTTAACTATGGCTACACCTTC,CASSRGQDFNYGYTF
few,TRBJ1-2,.,TRBV4-3,TGCGCCAGCAGCCTATCTGGCGCAGGGGAGGGTGGCTACACCTTC,CASSLSGAGEGGYTF
.,TRBJ2-7,.,TRBV14,TGTGCCAGCAGCCAGGCGGGACGATTCTACGAGCAGTACTTC,CASSQAGRFYEQYF
.,TRBJ2-1,TRBD1,TRBV7-2,TGTGCCAGCAGCTCCCGGGACAGGGGTATTTACAATGAGCAGTTCTTC,CASSSRDRGIYNEQFF
.,TRBJ2-1,.,TRBV4-3,TGCGCCAGCAGCCAAGATAGGGGAAGGAGCAATGAGCAGTTCTTC,CASSQDRGRSNEQFF
.,TRBJ2-5,.,TRBV2,TGTGCCAGCAGCCAAGGACTAAATAGGCAAGAGACCCAGTACTTC,CASSQGLNRQETQYF
.,TRBJ1-5,.,TRBV7-2,TGTGCCAGCAGCTTAGTGCCCTTGAGTGGCAATCAGCCCCAGCATTTT,CASSLVPLSGNQPQHF
.,TRBJ2-6,.,TRBV7-9,TGTGCCAGCCACAGATACTCTGGGGCCAACGTCCTGACTTTC,CASHRYSGANVLTF
.,TRBJ2-7,TRBD2,TRBV6-2/TRBV6-3,TGTGCCAGCAGTTACGCACTAGCGGGGACGTACGAGCAGTACTTC,CASSYALAGTYEQYF
once,TRBJ2-7,TRBD1,TRBV30,TGTGCCTGGAGTAAACAGGGGTACGAGCAGTACTTC,CAWSKQGYEQYF
.,TRBJ2-7,.,TRBV19,TGTGCCAGTAGTAACGGGGACTTCCCCTACGAGCAGTACTTC,CASSNGDFPYEQYF
.,TRBJ2-7,.,TRBV4-1,TGCGCCAGCAGCCAAGCTATCCCCCTATTGGTCCAGGGACTCGCCTACGAGCAGTACTTC,CASSQAIPLLVQGLAYEQYF
.,TRBJ1-6,.,TRBV19,TGTGCCAGTAGTATGGGACGACAGGTTCTATCACCGGTTAATTCACCCCTCCACTTT,CASSMGRQVLSPVNSPLHF
.,TRBJ1-2,TRBD1,TRBV11-1,TGTGCCAGCAGCTTGGGTACAGGGGAAACTAACTATGGCTACACCTTC,CASSLGTGETNYGYTF
.,TRBJ2-2,TRBD1,TRBV18,TGTGCCAGCTCACCCGAGGGCAGGGGGCTCGACACCGGGGAGCTGTTTTTT,CASSPEGRGLDTGELFF
.,TRBJ1-2,.,TRBV5-6,TGTGCCAGCAGCTTGGATCGGGCTAACTATGGCTACACCTTC,CASSLDRANYGYTF
.,TRBJ1-6,.,TRBV11-2,TGTGCCAGCAGCTTACAGGGGTTGAGCTCCTATAATTCACCCCTCCACTTT,CASSLQGLSSYNSPLHF
.,TRBJ2-1,TRBD2,TRBV7-3,TGTGCCAGCAGTGCCCGAGTCCAGACGGGAGGTAATGAGCAGTTCTTC,CASSARVQTGGNEQFF
.,TRBJ2-7,TRBD1,TRBV2,TGTGCCAGCAATCGGGACAGGGACTACGAGCAGTACTTC,CASNRDRDYEQYF
.,TRBJ2-2,TRBD1,TRBV3-1/TRBV3-2,TGTGCCAGCAGCCAAACAGGGGCCACCGGGGAGCTGTTTTTT,CASSQTGATGELFF
.,TRBJ2-1,TRBD2,TRBV3-1/TRBV3-2,TGTGCCAGCAGCCAAGTTAGCGGGAGGTGGAATGAGCAGTTCTTC,CASSQVSGRWNEQFF
.,TRBJ1-1,.,TRBV7-9,TGTGCCAGCAGCTTATGGGGAGGACGGACTGAAGCTTTCTTT,CASSLWGGRTEAFF
.,TRBJ2-7,TRBD2,TRBV4-2,TGTGTCAGCAGCTTGGGACTAGCGGGAGGCTACGAGCAGTACTTC,CVSSLGLAGGYEQYF
once,TRBJ2-1,.,TRBV18,TGTGCCAGCTCACCACCGACTAGAGTTATTGGTGAGCAGTTCTTC,CASSPPTRVIGEQFF
once,TRBJ1-2,.,TRBV30,TGTGCCTGGAGATACTCGGGGATCGGTGGCTACACCTTC,CAWRYSGIGGYTF
.,TRBJ2-2,TRBD2,TRBV6-2/TRBV6-3,TGTGCCAGCAGTCTCCGGACTAGCGGGAACACCGGGGAGCTGTTTTTT,CASSLRTSGNTGELFF
.,TRBJ1-5,.,TRBV21-1,TGTGCCAGCAGCAATTCTAGCTGGATTCAGCCCCAGCATTTT,CASSNSSWIQPQHF
.,TRBJ1-1,TRBD1,TRBV7-9,TGTGCCAGCAGCCTCCGGACAGGGGCGGCTACGGGCACTGAAGCTTTCTTT,CASSLRTGAATGTEAFF
.,TRBJ2-7,TRBD1,TRBV15,TGTGCCACCAGCATTGGGACAGGGGCCCACGAGCAGTACTTC,CATSIGTGAHEQYF
.,TRBJ2-5,.,TRBV12-3/TRBV12-4,TGTGCCAGCGGAATAATAGGGGAAGAGACCCAGTACTTC,CASGIIGEETQYF
.,TRBJ1-5,.,TRBV6-5,TGTGCCAGCAGTTCAACAGGCTCGGAAGCCCAGCATTTT,CASSSTGSEAQHF
once,TRBJ1-1,.,TRBV6-4,TGTGCCAGCAAACTCGAGGCGGGCACGAACACTGAAGCTTTCTTT,CASKLEAGTNTEAFF
once,TRBJ2-3,.,TRBV5-4,TGTGCCAGCAGCTCCAAAGGGCGGGGGCTCACAGATACGCAGTATTTT,CASSSKGRGLTDTQYF
.,TRBJ2-5,TRBD2,TRBV6-2/TRBV6-3,TGTGCCAGCAGTTACTTCCGGGACTATGTGAAGACCCAGTACTTC,CASSYFRDYVKTQYF
.,TRBJ2-7,.,TRBV18,TGTGCCAGCTCACCACGTTCGACAGGAGTCTACGAGCAGTACTTC,CASSPRSTGVYEQYF
once,TRBJ1-5,.,TRBV19,TGTGCCAGTATCCCTTCGGAGTTATCGAATCAGCCCCAGCATTTT,CASIPSELSNQPQHF
.,TRBJ2-1,.,TRBV29-1,TGCAGCGTTGCAGGGAAGGGGGACTCCTACAATGAGCAGTTCTTC,CSVAGKGDSYNEQFF
.,TRBJ2-4,TRBD2,TRBV6-1,TGTGCCAGCAGTGAAGCGCGGGAGACTAGCGGGGGTCGGGCCAAAAACATTCAGTACTTC,CASSEARETSGGRAKNIQYF
.,TRBJ1-1,TRBD1,TRBV27,TGTGCCAGCAGTTTCGGGACAGGGGGGAAAACTGAAGCTTTCTTT,CASSFGTGGKTEAFF
.,TRBJ1-2,.,TRBV4-1,TGCGCCAGCAGCCAAGATGACACTCTCTCTAACTATGGCTACACCTTC,CASSQDDTLSNYGYTF
.,TRBJ1-2,TRBD1,TRBV23-1,TGCGCCAGCAGTCATTCCGACAGGGGGAGGGACTATGGCTACACCTTC,CASSHSDRGRDYGYTF
once,TRBJ2-7,TRBD2,TRBV10-3,TGTGCCACCAGACTAGCGGGTTCCTACGAGCAGTACTTC,CATRLAGSYEQYF
.,TRBJ2-5,TRBD1,TRBV27,TGTGCCAGCAGTAGGGACAGGGCTGGGGAGACCCAGTACTTC,CASSRDRAGETQYF
.,TRBJ2-7,TRBD1,TRBV4-2,TGTGCCAGCAGCCAAGCGCCGGGACAGGGACCTTACGAGCAGTACTTC,CASSQAPGQGPYEQYF